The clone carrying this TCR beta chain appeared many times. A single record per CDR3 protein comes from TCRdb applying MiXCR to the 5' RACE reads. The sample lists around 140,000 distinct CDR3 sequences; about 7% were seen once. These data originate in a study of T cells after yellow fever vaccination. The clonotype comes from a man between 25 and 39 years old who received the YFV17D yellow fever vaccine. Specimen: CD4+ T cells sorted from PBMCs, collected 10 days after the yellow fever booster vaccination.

The CDR3, as DNA: TGTGCCAGCAGTTCTAGGGGGCGCGCTGGTTGGTCCCCCCTCTCTGGGGCCAACGTCCTGACTTTC. This encodes CASSSRGRAGWSPLSGANVLTF. This chain joins TRBV7-1 and TRBJ2-6, with 7 bases that match TRBD1. TRBV7-1 is identified as an open reading frame with a role that is uncertain. This CDR3 has 22 amino acids. Unmatched junction bases numbered 23, after V lost 6 bases and J lost 0 bases.